The T cell receptor (beta chain) under discussion was sequenced for a study of T cells in localized non-small cell lung cancer. Points from the study as a whole: Tumor samples were not multi-region, leaving intratumor heterogeneity unexcluded. Adjacent lung held a median roughly 60 of the top 100 tumor clones.

Using immunoSEQ multiplex PCR, the repertoire was profiled, and TCRdb retains in-frame clones only, with some absent. The sample yields about 78,000 clones, almost 85% seen once. The V gene end was trimmed by 4 bases and the J gene end by 1 base; junction bases not matched to a gene: 5. Germline-derived CDR1 and CDR2 are SGHRS and YFSETQ. The CDR3 sequence is 16 residues long. This clone was found a few times. Its matching antigen is unknown. The source of this sequence is a man aged 40-75 years with stage I lung adenocarcinoma. This rearrangement joins TRBV5-1 to TRBJ2-2; 9 nucleotides line up with TRBD1. Specimen: peripheral blood, collected before any cancer treatment. The CDR3 DNA reads as TGCGCCAGCAGCATACAGGGGGCGCGGAACACCGGGGAGCTGTTTTTT. Encoded protein: CASSIQGARNTGELFF. Filled out from reference TRBV5-1 and TRBJ2-2, the complete variable domain reads KAGVTQTPRYLIKTRGQQVTLSCSPISGHRSVSWYQQTPGQGLQFLFEYFSETQRNKGNFPGRFSGRQFSNSRSEMNVSTLELGDSALYLCASSIQGARNTGELFFGEGSRLTVL.